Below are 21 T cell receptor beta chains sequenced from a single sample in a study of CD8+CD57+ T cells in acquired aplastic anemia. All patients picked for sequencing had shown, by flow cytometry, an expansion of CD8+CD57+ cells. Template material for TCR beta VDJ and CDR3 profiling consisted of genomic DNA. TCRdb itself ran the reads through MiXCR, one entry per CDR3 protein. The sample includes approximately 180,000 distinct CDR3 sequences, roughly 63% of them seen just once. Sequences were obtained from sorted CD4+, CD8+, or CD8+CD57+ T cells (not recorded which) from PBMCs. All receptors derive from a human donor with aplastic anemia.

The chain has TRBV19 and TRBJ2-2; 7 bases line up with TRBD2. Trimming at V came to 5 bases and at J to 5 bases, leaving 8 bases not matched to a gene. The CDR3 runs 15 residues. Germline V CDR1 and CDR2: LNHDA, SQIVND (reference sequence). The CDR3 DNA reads TGTGCCAGTAGTGAGAGGAGGGGAGGGACCGGGGAGCTGTTTTTT. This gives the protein CASSERRGGTGELFF.

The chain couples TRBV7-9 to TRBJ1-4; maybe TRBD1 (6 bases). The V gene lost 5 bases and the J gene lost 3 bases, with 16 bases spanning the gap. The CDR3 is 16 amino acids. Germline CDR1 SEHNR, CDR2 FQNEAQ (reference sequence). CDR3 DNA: TGTGCCAGCAGCCCACAGGGCGCGGTAGCTAATGAAAAACTGTTTTTT. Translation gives CASSPQGAVANEKLFF.

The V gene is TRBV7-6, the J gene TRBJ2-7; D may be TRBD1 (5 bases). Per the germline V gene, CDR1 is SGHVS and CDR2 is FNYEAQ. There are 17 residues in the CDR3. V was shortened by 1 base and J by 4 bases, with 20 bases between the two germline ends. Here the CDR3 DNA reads TGTGCCAGCAGCTTAGAGCCCTCAGGGCCCAATCGGTACGAGCAGTACTTC. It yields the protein CASSLEPSGPNRYEQYF.

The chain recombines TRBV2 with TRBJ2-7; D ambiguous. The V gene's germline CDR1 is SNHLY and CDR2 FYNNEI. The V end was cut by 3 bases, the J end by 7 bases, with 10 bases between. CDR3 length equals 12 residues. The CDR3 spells CASSDDRREQYF. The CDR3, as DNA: TGTGCCAGCAGTGACGACCGCAGGGAGCAGTACTTC.

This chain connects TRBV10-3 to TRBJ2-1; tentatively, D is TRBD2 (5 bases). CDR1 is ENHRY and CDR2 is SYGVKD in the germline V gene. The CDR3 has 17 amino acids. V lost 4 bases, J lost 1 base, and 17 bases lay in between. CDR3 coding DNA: TGTGCCATCAGTGGAGAGAGGATAGCGAGGTCCTACAATGAGCAGTTCTTC. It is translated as CAISGERIARSYNEQFF.

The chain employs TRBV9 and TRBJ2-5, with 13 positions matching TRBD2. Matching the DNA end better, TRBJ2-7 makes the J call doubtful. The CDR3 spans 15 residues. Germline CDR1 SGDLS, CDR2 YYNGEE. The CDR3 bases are TGTGCCAGCAGCAAGGGACTAGCGGGGTCCTACGAGCAGTACTTC. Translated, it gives CASSKGLAGSYEQYF.

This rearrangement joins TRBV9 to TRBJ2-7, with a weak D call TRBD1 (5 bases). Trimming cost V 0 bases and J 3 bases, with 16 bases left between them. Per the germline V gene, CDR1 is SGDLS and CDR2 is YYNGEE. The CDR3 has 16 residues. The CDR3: CASSVGRQGYIYEQYF. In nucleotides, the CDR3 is TGTGCCAGCAGCGTAGGACGGCAGGGATACATCTACGAGCAGTACTTC.

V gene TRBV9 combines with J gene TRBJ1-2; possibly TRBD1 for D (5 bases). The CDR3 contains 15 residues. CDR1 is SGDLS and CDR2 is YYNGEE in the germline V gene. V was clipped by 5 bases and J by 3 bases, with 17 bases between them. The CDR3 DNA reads TGTGCCAGCAGGCCGGGGTTGGGGGTGGACTATGGCTACACCTTC. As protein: CASRPGLGVDYGYTF. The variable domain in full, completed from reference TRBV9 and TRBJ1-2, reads DSGVTQTPKHLITATGQRVTLRCSPRSGDLSVYWYQQSLDQGLQFLIQYYNGEERAKGNILERFSAQQFPDLHSELNLSSLELGDSALYFCASRPGLGVDYGYTFGSGTRLTVV.

The CDR3 nucleotides read TGCGCCAGCAGCAGCGAGACGCGCACAGATACGCAGTATTTT. Translated: CASSSETRTDTQYF. The chain combines TRBV4-3 with TRBJ2-3, with D uncertain. There are 14 residues in the CDR3. The V end lost 5 bases, the J end lost 1 base, and 10 bases lay between the germline ends. CDR1 and CDR2 (germline): LGHNA, YSLEER.

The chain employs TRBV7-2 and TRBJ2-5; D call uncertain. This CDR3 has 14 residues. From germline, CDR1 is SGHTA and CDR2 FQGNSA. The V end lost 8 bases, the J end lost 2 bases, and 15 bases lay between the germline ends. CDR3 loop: CASLLGPTQETQYF. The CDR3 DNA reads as TGTGCCAGCCTCCTAGGTCCAACACAAGAGACCCAGTACTTC.

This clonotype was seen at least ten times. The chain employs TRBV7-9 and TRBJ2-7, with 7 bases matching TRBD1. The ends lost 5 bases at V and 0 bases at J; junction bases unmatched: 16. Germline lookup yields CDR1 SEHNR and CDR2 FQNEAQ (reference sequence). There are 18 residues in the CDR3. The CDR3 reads CASSLPSSRQGSSYEQYF. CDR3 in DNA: TGTGCCAGCAGCCTCCCTTCCTCCCGACAGGGTAGCTCCTACGAGCAGTACTTC.

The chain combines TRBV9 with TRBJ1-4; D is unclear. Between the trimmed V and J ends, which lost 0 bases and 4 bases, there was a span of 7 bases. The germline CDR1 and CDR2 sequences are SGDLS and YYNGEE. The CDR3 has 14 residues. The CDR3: CASSVGADNEKLFF. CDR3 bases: TGTGCCAGCAGCGTAGGGGCGGATAATGAAAAACTGTTTTTT.

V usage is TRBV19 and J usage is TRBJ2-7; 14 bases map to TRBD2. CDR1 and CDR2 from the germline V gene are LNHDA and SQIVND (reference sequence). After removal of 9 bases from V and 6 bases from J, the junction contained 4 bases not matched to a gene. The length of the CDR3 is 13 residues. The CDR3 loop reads CASRLAGGSEQYF. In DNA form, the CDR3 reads TGTGCCAGCAGACTAGCGGGAGGGAGCGAGCAGTACTTC. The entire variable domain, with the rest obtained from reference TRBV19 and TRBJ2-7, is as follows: DGGITQSPKYLFRKEGQNVTLSCEQNLNHDAMYWYRQDPGQGLRLIYYSQIVNDFQKGDIAEGYSVSREKKESFPLTVTSAQKNPTAFYLCASRLAGGSEQYFGPGTRLTVT.

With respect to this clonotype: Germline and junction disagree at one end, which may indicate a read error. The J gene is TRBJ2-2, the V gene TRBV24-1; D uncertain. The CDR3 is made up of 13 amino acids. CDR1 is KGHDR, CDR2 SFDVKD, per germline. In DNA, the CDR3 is TGTGCCACTAGTGCGTTGACCACCGGGGAGCTGTTTTTT. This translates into CATSALTTGELFF.

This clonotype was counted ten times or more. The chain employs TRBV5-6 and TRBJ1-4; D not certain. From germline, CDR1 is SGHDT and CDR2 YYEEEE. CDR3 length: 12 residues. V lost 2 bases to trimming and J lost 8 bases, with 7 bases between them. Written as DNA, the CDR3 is TGTGCCAGCAGCTTTATGGGAGAAAAACTGTTTTTT. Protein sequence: CASSFMGEKLFF.

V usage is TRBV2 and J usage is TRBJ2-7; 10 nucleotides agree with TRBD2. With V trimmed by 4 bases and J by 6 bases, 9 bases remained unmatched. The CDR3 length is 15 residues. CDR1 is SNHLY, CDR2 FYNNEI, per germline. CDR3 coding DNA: TGTGCCAGCAGTGTGACTAGCGGGTTAATGGGCGAGCAGTACTTC. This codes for CASSVTSGLMGEQYF.

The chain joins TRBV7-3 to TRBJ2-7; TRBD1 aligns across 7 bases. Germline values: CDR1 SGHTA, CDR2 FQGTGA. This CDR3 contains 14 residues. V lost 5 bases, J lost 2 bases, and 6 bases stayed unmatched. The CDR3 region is CASSQPGQTYEQYF. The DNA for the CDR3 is TGTGCCAGCAGCCAACCGGGACAGACCTACGAGCAGTACTTC.

The CDR3, as DNA: TGTGCCAGCAGCACCCGGGACAGGGGTCAGTACGAGCAGTACTTC. It is translated as CASSTRDRGQYEQYF. The chain is built from TRBV7-3 and TRBJ2-7; the match to TRBD1 covers 10 bases. CDR3 size: 15 residues. Germline values: CDR1 SGHTA, CDR2 FQGTGA. V dropped 5 bases and J dropped 4; count of bases not matched to a gene: 8. The full variable domain, rest sourced from reference TRBV7-3 and TRBJ2-7, is GAGVSQTPSNKVTEKGKYVELRCDPISGHTALYWYRQSLGQGPEFLIYFQGTGAADDSGLPNDRFFAVRPEGSVSTLKIQRTERGDSAVYLCASSTRDRGQYEQYFGPGTRLTVT.

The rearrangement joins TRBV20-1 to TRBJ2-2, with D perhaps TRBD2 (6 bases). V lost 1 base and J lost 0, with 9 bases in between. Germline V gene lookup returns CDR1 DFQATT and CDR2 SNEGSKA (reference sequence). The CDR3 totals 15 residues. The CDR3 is CSARVRLANTGELFF. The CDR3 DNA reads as TGCAGTGCTAGAGTTCGACTAGCGAACACCGGGGAGCTGTTTTTT.

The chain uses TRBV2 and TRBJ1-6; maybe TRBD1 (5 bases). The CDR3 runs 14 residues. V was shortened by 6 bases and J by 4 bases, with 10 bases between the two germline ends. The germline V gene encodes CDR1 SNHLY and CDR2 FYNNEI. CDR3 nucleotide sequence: TGTGCCAGCAGCTTGGGGGGGTATAATTCACCCCTCCACTTT. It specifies CASSLGGYNSPLHF.

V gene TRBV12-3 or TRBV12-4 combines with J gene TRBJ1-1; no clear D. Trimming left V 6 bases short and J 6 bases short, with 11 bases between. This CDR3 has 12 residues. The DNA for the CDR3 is TGTGCCAGCAGCTTGGGGTCGGCTGAAGCTTTCTTT. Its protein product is CASSLGSAEAFF.